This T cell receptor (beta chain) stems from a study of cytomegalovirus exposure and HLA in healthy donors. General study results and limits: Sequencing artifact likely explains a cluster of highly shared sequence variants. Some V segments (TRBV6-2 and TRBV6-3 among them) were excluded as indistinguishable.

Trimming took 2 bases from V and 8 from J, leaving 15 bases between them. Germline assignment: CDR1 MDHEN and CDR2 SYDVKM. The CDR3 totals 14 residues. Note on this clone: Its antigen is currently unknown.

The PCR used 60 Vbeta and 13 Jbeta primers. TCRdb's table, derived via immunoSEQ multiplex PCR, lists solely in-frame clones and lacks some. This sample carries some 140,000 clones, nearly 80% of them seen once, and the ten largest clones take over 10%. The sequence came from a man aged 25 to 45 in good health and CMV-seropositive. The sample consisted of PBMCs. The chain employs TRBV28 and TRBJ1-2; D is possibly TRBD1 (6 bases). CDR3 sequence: CASSLTGKLWGYTF. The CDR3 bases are TGTGCCAGCAGTTTAACAGGGAAGCTCTGGGGCTACACCTTC.